The next 17 T cell receptor beta chains were all read from a single sample in a study of T cell responses to AZD1222 COVID-19 vaccine (dated by TCRdb to the early 2020s). Libraries were prepared through the immunoSEQ multiplex PCR assay. TCRdb obtained this table from immuneACCESS and retained in-frame rearrangements with V and J assigned. These tables miss some clones; where compared with another copy, unresolved V genes account for less than half of the shortfall, and the remainder is unexplained. Within this sample are about 120,000 clones, with about 90% of them counted one time only. The ten largest account for approximately 8% of the sample. The time point label corresponds to: about 28 days (+/-7) after the second vaccine dose. The sample in question was peripheral blood, obtained 28 days after the second AZD1222 dose. The receptors were sampled from an adult who received the AZD1222 COVID-19 vaccine.

This chain links TRBV7-2 with TRBJ2-3, with TRBD2 matching 7 bases. Germline V gene data show CDR1 as SGHTA and CDR2 as FQGNSA. Trimming cost V 5 bases and J 4 bases; bases outside gene matches: 6. The CDR3 totals 14 residues. CDR3 in amino acids: CASSPRDYSDTQYF. The CDR3, as DNA: TGTGCCAGCAGCCCCCGGGACTACTCAGATACGCAGTATTTT.

CDR3 protein: CASSLLGVSTDTQYF. The CDR3 DNA reads TGTGCCAGCAGTTTATTAGGGGTTAGCACAGATACGCAGTATTTT. V usage is TRBV27 and J usage is TRBJ2-3; possibly TRBD1 for D (5 bases). The CDR3 is 15 amino acids. V lost 1 base and J 0 bases, leaving 8 bases between the germline ends. From germline, CDR1 is MNHEY and CDR2 SMNVEV (reference sequence).

The chain employs TRBV29-1 and TRBJ1-2; D may be TRBD1 (5 bases). This CDR3 has 13 residues. Looked up from germline, CDR1 is SQVTM and CDR2 is ANQGSEA. Between the trimmed V and J ends, which lost 7 bases and 6 bases, there was a span of 18 bases. CDR3 region: CSGIGAGLDGYTF. CDR3 bases: TGCAGCGGGATAGGGGCCGGGTTGGATGGCTACACCTTC.

The rearrangement uses TRBV5-6 and TRBJ1-1, with TRBD1 matching over 11 bases. The CDR3 is made up of 15 amino acids. The V gene's germline CDR1 is SGHDT and CDR2 YYEEEE. V lost 5 bases and J lost 5; bases outside the gene matches: 8. CDR3 bases: TGTGCCAGCAGAGGACAGGGGGCGGGTCAGACTGAAGCTTTCTTT. Its protein is CASRGQGAGQTEAFF.

The V gene is TRBV29-1, the J gene TRBJ2-3; TRBD2 aligns across 14 bases. Germline V lookup: CDR1 SQVTM, CDR2 ANQGSEA. The CDR3 totals 15 residues. The V and J ends lost 6 bases and 4 bases, in that order; junction bases with no gene match: 6. The CDR3 DNA sequence: TGCAGCGTATATGGGACTAGCGGGAGCGCAGATACGCAGTATTTT. This gives the protein CSVYGTSGSADTQYF.

The V and J genes are TRBV6-5 and TRBJ1-5; weak D call: TRBD1 (5 bases). This CDR3 is 14 amino acids long. V dropped 2 bases and J dropped 3 bases, with 8 bases sitting between them. Per germline, CDR1 MNHEY and CDR2 SVGAGI. CDR3 protein: CASSYGGTNQPQHF. CDR3 nucleotides: TGTGCCAGCAGTTACGGAGGGACCAATCAGCCCCAGCATTTT.

The V call is TRBV14, the J call TRBJ1-1; D is unclear. V lost 0 bases, J lost 5 bases, and 7 bases lay in between. Germline values: CDR1 SGHDN, CDR2 FVKESK. CDR3 length equals 13 residues. The CDR3 is CASSQDRRTEAFF. The CDR3 DNA reads as TGTGCCAGCAGCCAAGACCGGAGGACTGAAGCTTTCTTT. Based on the CDR3 plus reference TRBV14 and TRBJ1-1, the full variable domain is EAGVTQFPSHSVIEKGQTVTLRCDPISGHDNLYWYRRVMGKEIKFLLHFVKESKQDESGMPNNRFLAERTGGTYSTLKVQPAELEDSGVYFCASSQDRRTEAFFGQGTRLTVV.

The chain carries TRBV7-6 and TRBJ2-1; a possible D gene is TRBD1 (6 bases). CDR3 length: 17 amino acids. Trimming stripped 5 bases from V and 0 bases from J, with 17 bases between. Per the germline V gene, CDR1 is SGHVS and CDR2 is FNYEAQ. CDR3 region: CASSRQQGTSSYNEQFF. CDR3 DNA: TGTGCCAGCAGCCGCCAACAGGGAACTAGCTCCTACAATGAGCAGTTCTTC.

Concerning this clone itself: One end of the junction is discordant with germline, which a read error may explain. The chain links TRBV7-7 to TRBJ2-2; D could derive from TRBD1 or TRBD2 (6 bases each). This CDR3 comprises 16 residues. Germline V gives CDR1 SSHAT, CDR2 FNYEAQ (reference sequence). CDR3 DNA: TGTGCTAGCAGCTTAGGCGGGACATTAACAACCGGGGAGCTGTTTTTT. This sequence encodes CASSLGGTLTTGELFF. The full variable domain, completed using reference TRBV7-7 and TRBJ2-2, is GAGVSQSPRYKVTKRGQDVTLRCDPISSHATLYWYQQALGQGPEFLTYFNYEAQPDKSGLPSDRFSAERPEGSISTLTIQRTEQRDSAMYRCASSLGGTLTTGELFFGEGSRLTVL.

The chain has TRBV20-1 and TRBJ1-2, with D perhaps matching TRBD1 (6 bases). Per germline, CDR1 DFQATT and CDR2 SNEGSKA (reference sequence). There are 12 residues in the CDR3. V dropped 3 bases and J dropped 6 bases, with 11 bases sitting between them. CDR3 DNA sequence: TGCAGTGCTAGTAACCCAGGGGATGGCTACACCTTC. Protein product: CSASNPGDGYTF.

This clone was counted once. V and J are TRBV2 and TRBJ2-6; 8 nucleotides agree with TRBD1. Germline assignment: CDR1 SNHLY and CDR2 FYNNEI. This CDR3 comprises 16 residues. V shed 8 bases and J 1 base; nucleotides not matched to a gene: 7. DNA for the CDR3: TGTGCCAGCCATGTGACAGGGGAATCTGGGGCCAACGTCCTGACTTTC. Translation: CASHVTGESGANVLTF. The variable domain in full, with the rest retrieved from reference TRBV2 and TRBJ2-6, is EPEVTQTPSHQVTQMGQEVILRCVPISNHLYFYWYRQILGQKVEFLVSFYNNEISEKSEIFDDQFSVERPDGSNFTLKIRSTKLEDSAMYFCASHVTGESGANVLTFGAGSRLTVL.

CDR3 residues: CASRPTDGGLSYTF. The CDR3 bases are TGTGCCAGCAGACCCACTGACGGGGGGTTGAGCTACACCTTC. The chain employs TRBV2 and TRBJ1-2; a possible D gene is TRBD1 (5 bases). V was cut by 6 bases and J by 9 bases, with 20 bases left in between. The CDR3 is 14 amino acids. Per germline, CDR1 SNHLY and CDR2 FYNNEI.

CDR3 DNA sequence: TGTGCCAGCAGCCATGCCGGGACTAGCGGGGGGCGTGAGCAGTTCTTC. Translating it yields CASSHAGTSGGREQFF. V and J are TRBV4-2 and TRBJ2-1; 15 nucleotides line up with TRBD2. This CDR3 contains 16 residues. CDR1 is LGHNA and CDR2 is YNFKEQ in the germline V gene. Trimming removed 3 bases from V and 9 bases from J; junction bases left unmatched: 6.

This chain joins TRBV4-1 and TRBJ1-6; 9 bases are a match to TRBD1. The CDR3 is made up of 16 amino acids. V lost 6 bases to trimming and J lost 4 bases; unmatched junction nucleotides: 7. CDR1 and CDR2 (germline): MGHRA, YSYEKL. The CDR3 region has the DNA TGCGCCAGCAGTCCCGGACAGGGGAATTATAATTCACCCCTCCACTTT. Its protein product is CASSPGQGNYNSPLHF.

This chain connects TRBV20-1 to TRBJ1-2; D is unclear. This CDR3 region has 13 residues. Trimming removed 3 bases from V and 3 bases from J, with 11 bases in between. Germline CDR1 and CDR2: DFQATT and SNEGSKA (reference sequence). This CDR3 reads CSASEGLDYGYTF. The CDR3 nucleotides read TGCAGTGCTAGTGAGGGATTAGACTATGGCTACACCTTC.

The chain has TRBV3-1 (or the pseudogene TRBV3-2) and TRBJ1-4; D is ambiguous. Germline V gene lookup returns CDR1 LGHDT and CDR2 YNNKEL (reference sequence). Trimming cost V 4 bases and J 5 bases, with 14 bases left between them. The CDR3 totals 15 residues. The CDR3 DNA is TGTGCCAGCAGCCCCGGTCGAATTGGGAATGAAAAACTGTTTTTT. As protein: CASSPGRIGNEKLFF.

The chain is built from TRBV15 and TRBJ2-1; 7 bases are shared with TRBD2. From germline, CDR1 is LNHNV and CDR2 YYDKDF (reference sequence). This CDR3 has 15 residues. Losses at the gene ends were 0 bases for V and 3 bases for J; bases not matched to a gene: 2. CDR3 DNA: TGTGCCACCAGCAGAGATCGGACTAGCTACAATGAGCAGTTCTTC. Translation gives CATSRDRTSYNEQFF.